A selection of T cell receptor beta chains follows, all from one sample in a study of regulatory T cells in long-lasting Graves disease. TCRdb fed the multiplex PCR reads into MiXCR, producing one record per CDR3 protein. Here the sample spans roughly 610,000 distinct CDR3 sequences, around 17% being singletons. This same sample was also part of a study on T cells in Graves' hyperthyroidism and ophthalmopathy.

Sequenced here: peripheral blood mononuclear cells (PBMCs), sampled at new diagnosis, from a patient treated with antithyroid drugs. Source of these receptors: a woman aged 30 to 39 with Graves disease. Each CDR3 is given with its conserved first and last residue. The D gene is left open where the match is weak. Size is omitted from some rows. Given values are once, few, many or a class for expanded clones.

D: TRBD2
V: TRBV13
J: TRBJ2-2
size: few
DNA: TGTGCCAGCAGCTTAGAACGGGAGGGCCGCACCGGGGAGCTGTTTTTT
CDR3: CASSLEREGRTGELFF

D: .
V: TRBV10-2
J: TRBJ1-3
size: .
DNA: TGCGCCAGCAATGGGGGGGCGCAGGCTGGAAACACCATATATTTT
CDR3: CASNGGAQAGNTIYF

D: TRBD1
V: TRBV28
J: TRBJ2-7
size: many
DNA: TGTGCCAGCATCTACCCCGGGACAGGGGGTAGGGAGCAGTACTTC
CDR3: CASIYPGTGGREQYF

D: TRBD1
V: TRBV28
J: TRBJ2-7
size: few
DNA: TGTGCCAGCAACCCCCAGCTCGGGACAGGGCTGCAGTACTTC
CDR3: CASNPQLGTGLQYF

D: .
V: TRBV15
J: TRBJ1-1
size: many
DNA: TGTGCCACCAGCAGAGAGGGGAGCACTGAAGCTTTCTTT
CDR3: CATSREGSTEAFF

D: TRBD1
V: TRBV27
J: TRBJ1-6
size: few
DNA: TGTGCCAGCAGTTTATTCTCCGGGACAGGGAACTATAATTCACCCCTCCACTTT
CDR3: CASSLFSGTGNYNSPLHF

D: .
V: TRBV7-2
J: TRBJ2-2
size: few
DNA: TGTGCCTTAAAGAGGCTGTCCCTGAACACCGGGGAGCTGTTTTTT
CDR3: CALKRLSLNTGELFF

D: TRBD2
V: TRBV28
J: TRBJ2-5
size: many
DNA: TGTGCCAGCAGCCGACTAGCGCAAGAGACCCAGTACTTC
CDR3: CASSRLAQETQYF

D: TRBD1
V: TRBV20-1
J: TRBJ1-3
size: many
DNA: TGCAGTGCTGGGGCGGACAGGGCAGGAAACACCATATATTTT
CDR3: CSAGADRAGNTIYF

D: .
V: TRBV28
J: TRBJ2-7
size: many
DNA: TGTGCCACCCATACCACAGGGAAGGTTCGAGGAGAGCAGTACTTC
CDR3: CATHTTGKVRGEQYF

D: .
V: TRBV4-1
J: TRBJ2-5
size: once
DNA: TGCGCCATCAGCCAAGGGGACGGGGAGACCCAGTACTTC
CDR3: CAISQGDGETQYF

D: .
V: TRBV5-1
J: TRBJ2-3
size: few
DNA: TGCGCCAGCAGCTTTAGGGGCGGTGGCTTTGCCACAGATACGCAGTATTTT
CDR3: CASSFRGGGFATDTQYF

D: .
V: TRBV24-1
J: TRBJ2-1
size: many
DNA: TGTGCCACCACTACGGGGAGGATCAATGAGCAGTTCTTC
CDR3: CATTTGRINEQFF

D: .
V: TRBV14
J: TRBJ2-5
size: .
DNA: TGTGCCAGCAGCCCCCCTGGGAGGTCCCGAGAGACCCAGTACTTC
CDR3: CASSPPGRSRETQYF

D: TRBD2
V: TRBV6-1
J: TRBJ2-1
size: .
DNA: TGTGCCAGCAGTGAATTATGGACTAGCGGGAATGAGCAGTTCTTC
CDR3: CASSELWTSGNEQFF

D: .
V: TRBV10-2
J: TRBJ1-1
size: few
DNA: TGCGCCAGCAGTGAAACATACACTGAAGCTTTCTTT
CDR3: CASSETYTEAFF

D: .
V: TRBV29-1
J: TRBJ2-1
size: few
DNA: TGCAGTGGCGGGGCAATGGACTACAATGAGCAGTTCTTC
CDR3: CSGGAMDYNEQFF

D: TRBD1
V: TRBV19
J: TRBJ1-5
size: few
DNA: TGTGCCAGTAGTATAGAGACAGGGCCAAATCAGCCCCAGCATTTT
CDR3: CASSIETGPNQPQHF

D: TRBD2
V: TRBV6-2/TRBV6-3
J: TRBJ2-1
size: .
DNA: TGTGCCAGCAGTTACTTTGGGCCGCGGGGGGGTGGGCAGTTCTTC
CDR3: CASSYFGPRGGGQFF

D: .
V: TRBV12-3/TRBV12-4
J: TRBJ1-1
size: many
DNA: TGTGCCAGCAGTTTAGTCGCCGTGAACACTGAAGCTTTCTTT
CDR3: CASSLVAVNTEAFF

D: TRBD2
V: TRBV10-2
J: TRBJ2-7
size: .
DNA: TGCGCCAGCAGCGGGACTAGCGGGAGGGCCACACACTACGAGCAGTACTTC
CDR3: CASSGTSGRATHYEQYF

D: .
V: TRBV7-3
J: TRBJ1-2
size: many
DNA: TGTGCCAGCAGCTCTACGTCGACATCGAGCACAACCTATGGCTACACCTTC
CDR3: CASSSTSTSSTTYGYTF

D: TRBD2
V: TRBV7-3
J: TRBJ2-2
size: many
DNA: TGTGCCAGCAGCCTAGGGACTAGCGGGAACACCGGGGAGCTGTTTTTT
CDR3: CASSLGTSGNTGELFF

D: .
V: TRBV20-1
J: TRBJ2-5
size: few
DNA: TGCAGCGGGAGTGAGGGGGTCGAGACCCAGTACTTC
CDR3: CSGSEGVETQYF

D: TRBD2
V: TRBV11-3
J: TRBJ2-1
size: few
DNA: TGTGCCAGCAGCTTAGGTCGTGTGGGCGGGAGGGGCAATGAGCAGTTCTTC
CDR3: CASSLGRVGGRGNEQFF

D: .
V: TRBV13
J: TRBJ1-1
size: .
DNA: TGTGCCAGCAGCTTGATGTACCCGGGGATGAACACTGAAGCTTTCTTT
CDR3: CASSLMYPGMNTEAFF

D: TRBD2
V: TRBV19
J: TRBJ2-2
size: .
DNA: TGTGCCAGTAGTATAGGGAGCGGGAGCACCGGGGAGCTGTTTTTT
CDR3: CASSIGSGSTGELFF

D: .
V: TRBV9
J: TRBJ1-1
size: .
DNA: TGTGCCAGCAGCTCTGCCCCGGGGACTGAAGCTTTCTTT
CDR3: CASSSAPGTEAFF

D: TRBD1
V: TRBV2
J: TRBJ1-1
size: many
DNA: TGTGCCAGCAGAGGACAGGCGAACACTGAAGCTTTCTTT
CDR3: CASRGQANTEAFF

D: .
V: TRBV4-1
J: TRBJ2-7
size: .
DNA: TGCGCCAGCAGCCACGGGTTAGGAGACTACGAGCAGTACTTC
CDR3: CASSHGLGDYEQYF

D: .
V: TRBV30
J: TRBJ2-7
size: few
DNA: TGTGCCTGGACTAGGGCTAGCTACGAGCAGTACTTC
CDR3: CAWTRASYEQYF

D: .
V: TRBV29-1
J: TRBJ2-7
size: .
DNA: TGCAGCGTTGAAGATGGAGTCGGCTACGAGCAGTACTTC
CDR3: CSVEDGVGYEQYF

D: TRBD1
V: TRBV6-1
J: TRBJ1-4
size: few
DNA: TGTGCCAGCAGTCGAGGACAGGCATTTAATGAAAAACTGTTTTTT
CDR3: CASSRGQAFNEKLFF

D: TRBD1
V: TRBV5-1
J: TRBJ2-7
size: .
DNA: TGCGCCAGCAGGGGGGACAGGGGCCCCTACGAGCAGTACTTC
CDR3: CASRGDRGPYEQYF

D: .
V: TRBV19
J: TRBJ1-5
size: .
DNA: TGTGCCAGTACCTGGGGGAAGAAGAATCAGCCCCAGCATTTT
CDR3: CASTWGKKNQPQHF

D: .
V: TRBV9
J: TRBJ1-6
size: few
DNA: TGTGCCAGCAGCGCTGGCAATTCACCCCTCCACTTT
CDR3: CASSAGNSPLHF

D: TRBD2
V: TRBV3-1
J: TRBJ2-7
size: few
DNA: TGTGCCAGCAGCCTAGCGGGAGTTGCCGAGCAGTACTTC
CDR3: CASSLAGVAEQYF

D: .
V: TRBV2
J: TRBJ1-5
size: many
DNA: TGTGCCAGCAGAGAAGGGACCGTTAATCAGCCCCAGCATTTT
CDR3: CASREGTVNQPQHF

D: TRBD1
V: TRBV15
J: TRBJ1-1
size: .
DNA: TGTGCCACCAGCAGAGATCGGACAGGGAGTAGTGCTTTCTTT
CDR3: CATSRDRTGSSAFF

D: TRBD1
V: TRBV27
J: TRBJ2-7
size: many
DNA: TGTGCCAGCAGCACTATGACAGGGAATTCCTACGAGCAGTACTTC
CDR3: CASSTMTGNSYEQYF

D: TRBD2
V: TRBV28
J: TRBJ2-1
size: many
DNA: TGTGCCAGCAGGGGTCCGGGACTAGCGGGAGCAGGTGAGCAGTTCTTC
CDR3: CASRGPGLAGAGEQFF

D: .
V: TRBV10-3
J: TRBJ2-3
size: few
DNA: TGTGCCATCAGTGAGTCGGCTAGCCCTGAGGCAGATACGCAGTATTTT
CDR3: CAISESASPEADTQYF

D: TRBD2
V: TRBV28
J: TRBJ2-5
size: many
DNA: TGTGCCAGCAGGCTGGGGGGGTCTGTTCAGACCCAGTACTTC
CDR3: CASRLGGSVQTQYF

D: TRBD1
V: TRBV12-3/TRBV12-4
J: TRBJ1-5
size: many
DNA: TGTGCCAGCAGCTCAAGGACAGGGGTCTTCTATAGCAATCAGCCCCAGCATTTT
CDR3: CASSSRTGVFYSNQPQHF

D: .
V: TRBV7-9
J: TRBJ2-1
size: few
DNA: TGTGCCAGCAGCTTTTCCCATACCTCGGAAGGTGAGCAGTTCTTC
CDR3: CASSFSHTSEGEQFF

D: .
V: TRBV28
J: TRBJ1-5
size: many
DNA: TGTGCCAGCAGTTGGGGGGTTTATAGCAATCAGCCCCAGCATTTT
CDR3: CASSWGVYSNQPQHF

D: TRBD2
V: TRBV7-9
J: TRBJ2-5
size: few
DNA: TGTGCCAGCAGCTTTCCGGGCCTAGCGGCAGAGACCCAGTACTTC
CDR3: CASSFPGLAAETQYF

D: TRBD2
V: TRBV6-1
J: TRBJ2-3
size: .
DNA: TGTGCCAGCAGTGAACTAGCGGGAGTGGATACGCAGTATTTT
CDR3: CASSELAGVDTQYF

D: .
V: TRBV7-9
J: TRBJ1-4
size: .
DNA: TGTGCCAGCGACGGGGGCCGAGAACTGTTTTTT
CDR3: CASDGGRELFF

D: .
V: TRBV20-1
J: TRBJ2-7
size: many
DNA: TGCAGTGCCCCGACCAGGGGATTCTACGAGCAGTACTTC
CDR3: CSAPTRGFYEQYF